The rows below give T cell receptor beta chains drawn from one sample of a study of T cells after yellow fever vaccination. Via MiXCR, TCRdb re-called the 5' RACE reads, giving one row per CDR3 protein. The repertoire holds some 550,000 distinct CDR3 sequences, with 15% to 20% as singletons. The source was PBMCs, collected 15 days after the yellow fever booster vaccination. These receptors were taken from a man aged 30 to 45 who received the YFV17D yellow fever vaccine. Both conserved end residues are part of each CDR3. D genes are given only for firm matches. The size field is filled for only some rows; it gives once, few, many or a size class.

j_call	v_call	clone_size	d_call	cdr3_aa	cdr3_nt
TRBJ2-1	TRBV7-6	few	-	CASSISGIKDEQFF	TGTGCCAGCAGCATTAGCGGAATTAAAGATGAGCAGTTCTTC
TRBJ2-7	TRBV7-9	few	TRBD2	CASRGTLAGAYEQYF	TGTGCCAGCAGGGGGACACTAGCGGGAGCCTACGAGCAGTACTTC
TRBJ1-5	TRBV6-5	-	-	CASSYSWGQPQHF	TGTGCCAGCAGTTACTCCTGGGGGCAGCCCCAGCATTTT
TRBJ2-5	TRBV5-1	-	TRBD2	CASSAVPGLAAETQYF	TGCGCCAGCAGCGCAGTCCCGGGACTAGCGGCAGAGACCCAGTACTTC
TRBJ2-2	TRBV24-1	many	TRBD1	CATSDSGTGSTGELFF	TGTGCCACCAGTGACTCCGGGACAGGGTCCACCGGGGAGCTGTTTTTT
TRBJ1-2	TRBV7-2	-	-	CASYAKQGFYGYTF	TGTGCCAGCTACGCTAAACAGGGTTTCTATGGCTACACCTTC
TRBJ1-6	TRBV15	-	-	CATSKIGDGISPLHF	TGTGCCACCAGCAAGATTGGGGACGGTATTTCTCCCCTCCACTTT
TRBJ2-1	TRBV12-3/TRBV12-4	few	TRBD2	CASSLVLAGGSSYNEQFF	TGTGCCAGCAGTTTAGTACTAGCGGGAGGGAGCTCCTACAATGAGCAGTTCTTC
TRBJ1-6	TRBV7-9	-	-	CASSLVGTLHF	TGTGCCAGCAGCTTAGTTGGGACCCTCCACTTT
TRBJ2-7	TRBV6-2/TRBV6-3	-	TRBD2	CASSSATASGSEEQYF	TGTGCCAGCAGCTCCGCAACGGCTAGCGGGAGTGAGGAGCAGTACTTC
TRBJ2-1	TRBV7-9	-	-	CASSFVGGTGGEQFF	TGTGCCAGCAGCTTTGTTGGGGGGACCGGCGGTGAGCAGTTCTTC